This TCR beta chain was captured by sequencing in a study of TIL therapy for anti-PD-1-resistant metastatic lung cancer. Study context: Tumors were harvested before any PD-1/PD-L1 blockade.

Unmatched junction bases numbered 9, after V lost 7 bases and J lost 4 bases. The CDR3 is 15 amino acids. The germline V gene has CDR1 MNHEY and CDR2 SMNVEV (reference sequence). Noted time point: pre-treatment sample, taken before nivolumab and TIL therapy. Enrollment ran from late 2017 to early 2020. The immunoSEQ assay was v3. Sequencing depth was about 2 million read pairs for survey level, roughly 4.5-6.5 million for deep. Measured with immunoSEQ multiplex PCR; TCRdb has only the in-frame clones, and not every one. The sample lists approximately 60,000 clones; 73% were seen once. This clone came up once.

Source: blood, taken at baseline. This chain connects TRBV27 to TRBJ2-3; 9 bases match TRBD2. This receptor was taken from a person aged 25 to 80 with non-small cell lung cancer. CDR3 sequence (DNA): TGTGCCAGCAACAAAAGCGGGAGGTCACCAGATACGCAGTATTTT. This gives the protein CASNKSGRSPDTQYF.